Below are 22 T cell receptor beta chains sequenced from a single sample in a study of T cell repertoires in cytomegalovirus infection (dated by TCRdb to the late 2010s). These receptors' targets are unknown. Explained via the paper, the treatment or condition label denotes: in vitro stimulation with specific CMV peptide epitopes to enrich CMV-specific T cells. Sequencer: Illumina HiSeq 1500. TCRdb reanalyzed the raw reads on its own, using fastp at Q25 for trimming and MiXCR for clone calling, and kept in-frame beta chains. Rows with one shared CDR3 protein collapse into an entry with the most common genes and DNA. Present in this sample are about 920,000 distinct CDR3 sequences, about a third of which were seen just once. Around an eighth of the sample belongs to the ten largest clones. Here the sequenced sample was cultured CD8+ T cells from PBMCs, taken from culture after CMV antigen stimulation. The receptor set was obtained from a human donor in good health (CMV status not recorded). Some clones in this sample may be carry-over from other donors' samples.

This chain uses TRBV11-2 with TRBJ2-7, with 7 bases identical to TRBD1. The V gene end was trimmed by 3 bases and the J gene end by 2 bases; junction bases not matched to a gene: 10. The germline gives CDR1 SGHAT, CDR2 FQNNGV. There are 16 residues in the CDR3. The CDR3 spells CASSFISGTVAYEQYF. CDR3 in DNA: TGTGCCAGCAGCTTCATCTCCGGGACAGTTGCCTACGAGCAGTACTTC.

Ten or more counts support this clonotype. This sequence joins TRBV7-6 and TRBJ1-4, with D perhaps TRBD1 (5 bases). The CDR3 is 14 residues long. The germline V gene encodes CDR1 SGHVS and CDR2 FNYEAQ. The germline V and J ends were trimmed by 1 base and 13 bases, with 16 bases remaining between them. The CDR3 DNA is TGTGCCAGCAGCTTAGGTACCGGTCCCGGGGGACTGTTTTTT. This encodes CASSLGTGPGGLFF.

The rearrangement uses TRBV27 and TRBJ2-5, with D unresolved. CDR1 is MNHEY and CDR2 is SMNVEV in the germline V gene (reference sequence). The CDR3 totals 15 residues. V was trimmed by 5 bases and J by 0 bases, leaving 13 bases between them. DNA for the CDR3: TGTGCCAGCAGTCGACTCTTGGAGTACCAAGAGACCCAGTACTTC. Translating it yields CASSRLLEYQETQYF.

In this sample, this clonotype turned up many times. The V and J genes are TRBV7-6 and TRBJ2-7; no clear D. The CDR3 loop spans 13 amino acids. With 1 base removed from V and 3 bases from J, the gap between germline ends came to 7 bases. The germline gives CDR1 SGHVS, CDR2 FNYEAQ. The CDR3 protein is CASSLEDFYEQYF. The CDR3 DNA sequence: TGTGCCAGCAGCTTAGAAGATTTCTACGAGCAGTACTTC.

This clonotype was counted only a few times. This rearrangement joins TRBV28 to TRBJ2-1, with D perhaps matching TRBD1 (5 bases). The germline V gene encodes CDR1 MDHEN and CDR2 SYDVKM. This CDR3 is built from 16 residues. V was shortened by 4 bases and J by 0 bases, with 13 bases between the two germline ends. In DNA form, the CDR3 reads TGTGCCAGCAGTTCCAAGTGGGGCCGCTCCTACAATGAGCAGTTCTTC. This codes for CASSSKWGRSYNEQFF.

The rearrangement joins TRBV6-5 to TRBJ1-4; 8 bases are shared with TRBD1. Germline loops: CDR1 MNHEY, CDR2 SVGAGI. The CDR3 is made up of 14 amino acids. Trimming at V came to 5 bases and at J to 8 bases, leaving 7 bases not matched to a gene. The DNA for the CDR3 is TGTGCCAGCAGTGTTCAGGGGGCGGTCGAAAAACTGTTTTTT. This encodes CASSVQGAVEKLFF.

This chain connects TRBV7-9 to TRBJ2-7; 8 bases map to TRBD1. The CDR3 is 15 amino acids. Germline loops: CDR1 SEHNR, CDR2 FQNEAQ (reference sequence). CDR3: CVSSLVQGQGYEQYV. The CDR3 nucleotides read TGTGTCAGCAGCCTCGTACAAGGACAGGGCTACGAGCAGTACGTC.

Of note for this clonotype: One junction end does not reproduce the germline sequence, and a read error may be involved. This chain connects TRBV6-2 or TRBV6-3 to TRBJ2-2, with D unresolved. The V gene's germline CDR1 is MNHEY and CDR2 SVGEGT. There are 14 residues in the CDR3. The CDR3 spells CANSYDGEGGELFF. Here the CDR3 DNA reads TGTGCCAACAGTTACGATGGGGAAGGCGGGGAGCTGTTTTTT.

A few counts support this clonotype. This rearrangement joins TRBV7-6 to TRBJ2-2; 14 bases agree with TRBD2. The CDR3 runs to 17 residues. With V trimmed by 5 bases and J by 4 bases, 6 bases remained unmatched. Germline loops: CDR1 SGHVS, CDR2 FNYEAQ. CDR3 nucleotides: TGTGCCAGCAGCGACGGACTAGCGGGGGGAGTCACCGGGGAGCTGTTTTTT. It specifies CASSDGLAGGVTGELFF. Full variable domain (remainder filled in from reference TRBV7-6 and TRBJ2-2): GAGVSQSPRYKVTKRGQDVALRCDPISGHVSLYWYRQALGQGPEFLTYFNYEAQQDKSGLPNDRFSAERPEGSISTLTIQRTEQRDSAMYRCASSDGLAGGVTGELFFGEGSRLTVL.

J is TRBJ1-1 and V is TRBV7-9; D uncertain. The V and J ends lost 7 bases and 0 bases respectively, with 24 bases between them. The CDR3 is 18 amino acids. Per germline, CDR1 SEHNR and CDR2 FQNEAQ (reference sequence). CDR3 amino acids: CASNSLGVEMGLNTEAFF. Written as DNA, the CDR3 is TGTGCCAGCAACTCTCTTGGGGTGGAGATGGGATTGAACACTGAAGCTTTCTTT.

V gene TRBV10-3 combines with J gene TRBJ1-1, with TRBD1 as a possible D gene (5 bases). Germline lookup yields CDR1 ENHRY and CDR2 SYGVKD. The CDR3 runs to 13 residues. Trimming took 10 bases from V and 1 from J, leaving 13 bases between them. The CDR3 DNA reads as TGTGCCACCCAAATTGGACAGAACACTGAAGCTTTCTTT. It translates to CATQIGQNTEAFF.

This clonotype occurred a few times. CDR3 bases: TGTGCCACCAGTGATTCGTTGCGGGGGGGCCTCAATGAGCAGTTCTTC. Residues: CATSDSLRGGLNEQFF. The V call is TRBV24-1, the J call TRBJ2-1; 9 bases are shared with TRBD2. Germline trimming cut 2 bases from V and 6 bases from J; bases unmatched to any gene: 7. This CDR3 region has 16 residues. The V gene's germline CDR1 is KGHDR and CDR2 SFDVKD.

This clonotype has more than one count but fewer than ten. V and J are TRBV28 and TRBJ2-7, with D perhaps matching TRBD1 or TRBD2 (5 bases each). CDR3 size: 15 residues. The germline V gene has CDR1 MDHEN and CDR2 SYDVKM. Trimming took off 8 bases at V and 1 base at J, with 18 bases between the two ends. The CDR3 is CASGSRDVVSYEQYV. The DNA of the CDR3 is TGTGCCAGCGGATCTCGGGACGTCGTTTCCTACGAGCAGTACGTC.

V is TRBV7-4 and J is TRBJ2-7; D gene ambiguous. Deletions cut 8 bases from V and 2 bases from J, with 16 bases between. Germline CDR1 SGHVT, CDR2 SQSDAQ. The CDR3 is made up of 14 amino acids. CDR3 sequence: CASGPPTRPYEQYF. The DNA for the CDR3 is TGTGCCAGCGGCCCACCGACAAGGCCCTACGAGCAGTACTTC.

In its sample, this clonotype was seen many times. The rearrangement uses TRBV7-2 and TRBJ1-1; D unclear. The CDR3 spans 14 residues. The V end was cut by 4 bases, the J end by 7 bases, with 16 bases between. The V gene's germline CDR1 is SGHTA and CDR2 FQGNSA. Written as DNA, the CDR3 is TGTGCCAGCAGCTACTTCGGGGATCTACGTGAAGCTTTCTTT. It translates to CASSYFGDLREAFF.

This clonotype appeared a few times. This sequence joins TRBV6-6 and TRBJ1-5; perhaps TRBD1 as D (6 bases). The CDR3 runs to 14 residues. CDR1 and CDR2 from the germline V gene are MNHNY and SVGAGI (reference sequence). Between the trimmed V and J ends, which lost 6 bases and 3 bases, there was a span of 12 bases. Here the CDR3 reads CASSLRQVNQPQHF. CDR3 bases: TGTGCCAGCAGCCTTCGACAGGTCAATCAGCCCCAGCATTTT.

This clonotype was counted ten times or more. The rearrangement links TRBV4-1 to TRBJ1-1, with 11 bases fitting TRBD1. The CDR3 runs to 17 residues. The germline gives CDR1 MGHRA, CDR2 YSYEKL. Unmatched junction bases numbered 13, after V lost 3 bases and J lost 7 bases. This CDR3 reads CASSQRPGQGVYIEAFF. The CDR3 region has the DNA TGCGCCAGCAGCCAGAGACCGGGACAGGGGGTATACATTGAAGCTTTCTTT.

The V and J genes are TRBV20-1 and TRBJ1-1; the D gene is possibly TRBD1 (5 bases). The V gene's germline CDR1 is DFQATT and CDR2 SNEGSKA (reference sequence). CDR3 length equals 13 residues. Trimming took off 6 bases at V and 5 bases at J, with 16 bases between the two ends. CDR3 sequence: CSAGQGFRTEAFF. The CDR3 nucleotides read TGCAGTGCGGGCCAGGGTTTTCGGACTGAAGCTTTCTTT.

The chain couples TRBV7-4 to TRBJ1-1; the D is unclear. In germline, CDR1 is SGHVT, CDR2 SQSDAQ. Trimming cost V 11 bases and J 1 base, with 14 bases left between them. This CDR3 is 13 amino acids long. CDR3 residues: CAGLEASNTEAFF. The CDR3 DNA follows: TGTGCCGGCCTAGAGGCCTCGAACACTGAAGCTTTCTTT.

For this clonotype: This may be a read error: a much more frequent sequence differs by one nucleotide. The gene calls are TRBV10-3 and TRBJ1-1; D ambiguous. V lost 4 bases to trimming and J lost 4 bases, with 10 bases between them. Germline V CDR1 and CDR2: ENHRY, SYGVKD. The CDR3 has 13 residues. CDR3 loop: CAISGRGGTEAFF. In nucleotides, the CDR3 is TGTGCCATCAGTGGGCGGGGAGGCACTGAAGCTTTCTTT.

This clonotype was recorded many times. This chain links TRBV7-8 with TRBJ2-3, with D perhaps assigned TRBD1 or TRBD2 (5 bases each). The CDR3 consists of 14 residues. The ends were cut back, 4 bases at V and 5 bases at J, with 13 bases in the middle. The V gene's germline CDR1 is SGHVS and CDR2 FQNEAQ. The DNA of the CDR3 is TGTGCCAGCAGCTCGGGACGCGACTTAGATACGCAGTATTTT. This encodes CASSSGRDLDTQYF. Together with reference TRBV7-8 and TRBJ2-3, the CDR3 gives the full variable domain: GAGVSQSPRYKVAKRGQDVALRCDPISGHVSLFWYQQALGQGPEFLTYFQNEAQLDKSGLPSDRFFAERPEGSVSTLKIQRTQQEDSAVYLCASSSGRDLDTQYFGPGTRLTVL.

This clonotype was counted a few times. The chain employs TRBV28 and TRBJ2-5; 10 bases line up with TRBD1. V lost 5 bases and J lost 3; bases outside the gene matches: 9. CDR1 and CDR2 (germline): MDHEN, SYDVKM. The CDR3 has 16 residues. Written as DNA, the CDR3 is TGTGCCAGCAGTCCTCCGGACAGGGGGACCAAAGAGACCCAGTACTTC. Residues: CASSPPDRGTKETQYF.